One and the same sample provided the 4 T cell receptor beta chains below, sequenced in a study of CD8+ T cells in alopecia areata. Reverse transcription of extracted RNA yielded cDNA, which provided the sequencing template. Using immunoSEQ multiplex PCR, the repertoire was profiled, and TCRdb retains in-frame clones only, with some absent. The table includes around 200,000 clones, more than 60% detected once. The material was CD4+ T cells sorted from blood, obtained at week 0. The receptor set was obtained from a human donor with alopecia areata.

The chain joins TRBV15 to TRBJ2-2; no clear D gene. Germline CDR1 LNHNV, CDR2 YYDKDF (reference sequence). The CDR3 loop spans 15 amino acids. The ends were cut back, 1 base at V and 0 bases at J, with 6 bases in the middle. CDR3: CATSRGRTNTGELFF. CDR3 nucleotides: TGTGCCACCAGCAGAGGACGGACGAACACCGGGGAGCTGTTTTTT.

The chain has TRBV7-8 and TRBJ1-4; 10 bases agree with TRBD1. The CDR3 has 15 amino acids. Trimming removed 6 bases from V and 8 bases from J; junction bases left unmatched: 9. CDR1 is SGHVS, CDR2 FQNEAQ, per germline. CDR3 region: CASREEGQGKEKLFF. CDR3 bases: TGTGCCAGCAGGGAAGAGGGACAGGGGAAGGAAAAACTGTTTTTT.

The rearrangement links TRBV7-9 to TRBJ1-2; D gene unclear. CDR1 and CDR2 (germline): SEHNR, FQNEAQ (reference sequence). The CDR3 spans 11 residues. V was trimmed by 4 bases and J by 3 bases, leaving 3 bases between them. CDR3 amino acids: CASSSDYGYTF. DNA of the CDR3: TGTGCCAGCAGCTCCGACTATGGCTACACCTTC.

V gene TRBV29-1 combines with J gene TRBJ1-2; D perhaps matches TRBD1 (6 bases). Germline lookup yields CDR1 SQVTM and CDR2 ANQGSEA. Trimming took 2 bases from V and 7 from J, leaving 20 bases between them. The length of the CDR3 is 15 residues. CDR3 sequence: CSVELPAGGGSGYTF. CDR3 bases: TGCAGCGTTGAATTACCCGCCGGAGGGGGAAGTGGCTACACCTTC.